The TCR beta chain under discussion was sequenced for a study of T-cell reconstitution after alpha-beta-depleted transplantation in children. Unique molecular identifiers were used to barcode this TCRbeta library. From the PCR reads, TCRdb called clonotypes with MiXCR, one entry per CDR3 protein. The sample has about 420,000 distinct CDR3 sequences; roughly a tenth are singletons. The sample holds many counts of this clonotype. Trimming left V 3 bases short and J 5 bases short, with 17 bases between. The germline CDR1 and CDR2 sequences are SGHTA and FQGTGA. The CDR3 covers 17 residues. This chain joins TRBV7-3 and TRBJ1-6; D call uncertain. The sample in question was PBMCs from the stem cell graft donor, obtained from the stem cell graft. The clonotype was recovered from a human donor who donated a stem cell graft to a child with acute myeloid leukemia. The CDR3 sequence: CASSLAPRTKDNSPLHF. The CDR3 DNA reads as TGTGCCAGCAGCTTGGCACCCCGGACGAAGGATAATTCACCCCTCCACTTT.